This TCR beta chain was recorded in a study of cytomegalovirus exposure and HLA in healthy donors. The CDR3 is 11 amino acids. Germline V gives CDR1 MDHEN, CDR2 SYDVKM. The germline V and J ends were trimmed by 3 bases and 12 bases, with 9 bases remaining between them. Study outcomes and limitations: Previous analysis showed most TCR beta V segments were productive about 90% or about 30% of the time.

As to this clone: The target antigen is unknown.

Primers: 60 Vbeta forward and 13 Jbeta reverse. Data came from immunoSEQ multiplex PCR; TCRdb stores just in-frame clones and leaves some out. The profile shows about 150,000 clones, more than 75% of them singletons. The sequence was collected from a woman in her thirties or forties in good health and CMV-seropositive. Sequenced sample: PBMCs. The chain joins TRBV28 to TRBJ2-1, with TRBD2 as a possible D gene (6 bases). The CDR3 region has the DNA TGTGCCAGCAGTTTCGCGGGAAGGCAGTTCTTC. This translates into CASSFAGRQFF.